What follows describes a single T cell receptor beta chain. What this receptor recognizes is not known. No per-base quality is available; no much larger clone lies one base away. The CDR3 has 14 amino acids, counting the end cysteine and phenylalanine. The CDR3 DNA has 42 bases and is translated from base 1. According to the germline V gene (reference sequence), CDR1 reads GTSNPN and CDR2 reads SVGIG. Between the V and J ends, shortened by 0 bases and 7 bases respectively, the junction contains 15 bases. This sample is drawn from a study of blood T cell repertoires in COVID-19 (dated by TCRdb to 2019 to 2021). The study in broad terms: Samples from collaborators originated in the United States, Italy and Spain and spanned both the acute and convalescent phases of COVID-19. The dataset comprised deeply sampled blood TCRbeta repertoires from subjects exposed to, actively infected with, or recovered from COVID-19. Nearly every sample came with metadata listing a de-identified subject ID, COVID-19 status, age in years and sex. Samples were obtained from the ongoing ImmuneRACE study (first 160 participants) and from 950 to 1,500 subjects provided by 6 global collaborators. The repertoires were released in a freely available public database meant as a resource for research on the immune response to SARS-CoV-2. Where available, HLA class I and class II types were obtained from metadata supplied by the sample provider rather than from assay-based typing. The material from the prospective study consisted of cDNA or gDNA derived from T cells, B-cell-depleted T cells, or PBMCs.

Study-level results and caveats: The quantity of clinical and demographic metadata differed by source and by participant and was supplied without curation.

Whole blood was collected in K2EDTA tubes by collaborating institutions according to the institutions' own protocols. For TCRbeta analysis, collaborators shipped samples as frozen whole blood, isolated PBMCs, or DNA extracted from either of those sample types. The immunoSEQ Assay, a bias-controlled multiplex PCR, was used to amplify TCRbeta CDR3 regions from genomic DNA. The paper's data handling went like this. The number of nucleated cells in each sample was estimated from the amplification of reference gene primers within the assay. Sequence reads were collapsed and filtered to measure the absolute abundance of every unique TCRbeta CDR3 rearrangement. For each sample, productive Simpson clonality was calculated by taking the square root of Simpson's diversity index across productive rearrangements. As stored in TCRdb, this immuneACCESS dataset retains in-frame rearrangements with V and J assigned. A fraction of the clones does not appear; measured against another copy, unresolved V genes explain less than half of the discrepancy, and the remainder lacks a known reason. V, J and clone size are taken as reported in that table, and D and trimming were inferred from the DNA itself. The sample contains around 22,000 clones, approximately 92% of them found a single time. The ten largest clonotypes hold approximately 3.4% of the sample.

The sequence derives from a woman aged 65 to 85 with active COVID-19. The specimen was peripheral blood. The chain links TRBV30 with TRBJ1-1; the D gene is possibly TRBD1, with 5 bases matching. CDR3 loop: CAWSVGVGKGEAFF. The nucleotide sequence reads as follows: TGTGCCTGGAGTGTAGGGGTAGGGAAGGGTGAAGCTTTCTTT.